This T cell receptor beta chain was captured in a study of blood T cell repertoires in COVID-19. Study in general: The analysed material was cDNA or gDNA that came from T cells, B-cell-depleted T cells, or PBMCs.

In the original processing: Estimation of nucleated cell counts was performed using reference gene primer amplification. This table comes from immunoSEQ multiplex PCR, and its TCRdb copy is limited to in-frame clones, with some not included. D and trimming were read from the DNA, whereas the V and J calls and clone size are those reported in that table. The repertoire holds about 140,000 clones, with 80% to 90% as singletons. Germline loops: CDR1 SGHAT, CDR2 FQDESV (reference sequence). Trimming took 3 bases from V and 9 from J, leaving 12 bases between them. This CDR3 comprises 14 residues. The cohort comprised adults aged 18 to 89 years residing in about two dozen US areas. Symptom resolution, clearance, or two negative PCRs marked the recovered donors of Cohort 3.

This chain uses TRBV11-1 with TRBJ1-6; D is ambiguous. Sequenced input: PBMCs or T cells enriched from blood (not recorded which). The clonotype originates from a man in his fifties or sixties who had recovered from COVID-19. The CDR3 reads CASSLRPQSSPLHF. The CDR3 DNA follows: TGTGCCAGCAGCTTGAGGCCCCAGTCTTCACCCCTCCACTTT.